The clone carrying this TCR beta chain was counted at least ten times. The sample is drawn from a study of regulatory T cells in long-lasting Graves disease. The ends were cut back, 2 bases at V and 3 bases at J, with 10 bases in the middle. Germline V lookup: CDR1 SQVTM, CDR2 ANQGSEA. This CDR3 contains 13 residues. Time point given: newly diagnosed GD, antithyroid drugs for less than 3 months. PBMC RNA was the source of the TCR library. Building of the TCR beta libraries involved iRepertoire HTBI primers and Arm-PCR of CDR3 regions. MiXCR, applied by TCRdb to the multiplex PCR reads, yields one record per CDR3 protein. The sample holds just over 600,000 distinct CDR3 sequences; around 17% are singletons and the top ten take around 18%. The sample also formed part of further work on T cells in Graves' hyperthyroidism and ophthalmopathy.

This TCR was sampled from a woman aged 25 to 39 with Graves disease. Material: peripheral blood mononuclear cells (PBMCs), obtained at new diagnosis, from a patient treated with antithyroid drugs. The rearrangement joins TRBV29-1 to TRBJ1-1; D gene unclear. CDR3 loop: CSVEPIKDTEAFF. In nucleotides, the CDR3 is TGCAGCGTTGAACCGATTAAAGACACTGAAGCTTTCTTT.